Listed here is a single TCR beta chain. The antigen remains unidentified. Clones were read by immunoSEQ multiplex PCR, and TCRdb kept only the in-frame ones, dropping some. The profile covers tens of thousands of clones, with roughly 70% appearing a single time and roughly 4% taken by the ten largest. The data stem from a study of vaccination effects on CD4 cells after COVID-19. Antigen-specific CD4+ T cell clonotypes were called by their expansion after viral peptide-pool culture in ViraFEST. Culturing for 10 days preceded CD4+ T cell isolation. Vaccine recipients lacked prior SARS-CoV-2 infection and had negative nucleocapsid antibodies. V lost 5 bases and J lost 7, with 17 bases in between. CDR1 and CDR2 (germline): LNHNV, YYDKDF (reference sequence). The CDR3 sequence is 14 residues long.

The source was CD4+ T cells from PBMCs cultured with HCoV-OC43 spike peptides, collected before COVID-19 vaccination. Subset reported: HCoV-OC43 spike overlapping peptide pool stimulation. This chain connects TRBV15 to TRBJ2-5; maybe TRBD2 (5 bases). This TCR came from a human donor who received a COVID-19 vaccine. The CDR3 DNA reads TGTGCCACCAGCCGGGCGGCCCAAGGAGGGACCCAGTACTTC. Protein product: CATSRAAQGGTQYF.